Following are 23 T cell receptor beta chains from one sample sequenced in a study of blood T cell repertoires in COVID-19. TCRdb's table, derived via immunoSEQ multiplex PCR, lists solely in-frame clones and lacks some. The data hold approximately 120,000 clones, with more than 65% observed a single time. The material sequenced was peripheral blood. These receptors originate from a woman in her sixties or seventies with acute or convalescent COVID-19.

V gene TRBV2 combines with J gene TRBJ1-5; D uncertain. The CDR3 runs to 12 residues. The V end was cut by 4 bases, the J end by 5 bases, with 6 bases between. Germline assignment: CDR1 SNHLY and CDR2 FYNNEI. The CDR3 DNA reads as TGTGCCAGCAGTGGTGAGGATCAGCCCCAGCATTTT. It specifies CASSGEDQPQHF.

This chain uses TRBV11-2 with TRBJ2-5; TRBD1 matches at 7 bases. The germline V gene encodes CDR1 SGHAT and CDR2 FQNNGV. The V and J ends lost 1 base and 4 bases, in that order; junction bases with no gene match: 6. The CDR3 runs to 15 residues. The CDR3, as DNA: TGTGCCAGCAGCTTAGTTAGGGGGCCGGGAGAGACCCAGTACTTC. It encodes CASSLVRGPGETQYF.

Only one count was recorded for this clone. The chain uses TRBV11-2 and TRBJ1-2; the match to TRBD1 covers 9 bases. In germline, CDR1 is SGHAT, CDR2 FQNNGV. The trim removed 6 bases at V and 3 bases at J, leaving 5 bases unmatched. This CDR3 spans 14 amino acids. CDR3 nucleotides: TGTGCCAGCAGTCGACAGGGGGGACACTATGGCTACACCTTC. Translating it yields CASSRQGGHYGYTF.

The V gene is TRBV4-2, the J gene TRBJ2-4; D is possibly TRBD2 (5 bases). Germline CDR1 reads LGHNA; CDR2 reads YNFKEQ. The germline V and J ends were trimmed by 5 bases and 7 bases, with 18 bases remaining between them. The CDR3 spans 15 residues. CDR3: CASSETIGRGNIQYF. The CDR3 DNA reads as TGTGCCAGCAGCGAGACTATCGGCAGAGGCAACATTCAGTACTTC.

The chain links TRBV11-2 to TRBJ2-7; D not certain. Germline V gene data show CDR1 as SGHAT and CDR2 as FQNNGV. The CDR3 loop spans 15 amino acids. The ends were cut back, 2 bases at V and 0 bases at J, with 11 bases in the middle. CDR3 protein: CASSLFRHPSYEQYF. DNA for the CDR3: TGTGCCAGCAGCTTATTCAGGCACCCCTCCTACGAGCAGTACTTC.

J is TRBJ1-1 and V is TRBV7-6; TRBD1 agrees at 7 bases. The CDR3 is 18 residues long. Germline V gene data show CDR1 as SGHVS and CDR2 as FNYEAQ. Trimming at V came to 2 bases and at J to 0 bases, leaving 12 bases not matched to a gene. Here the CDR3 DNA reads TGTGCCAGCAGCTTACGCCCGGGACAGTCGCTTATGAACACTGAAGCTTTCTTT. Its protein product is CASSLRPGQSLMNTEAFF.

The chain couples TRBV7-9 to TRBJ1-4; TRBD1 matches at 10 bases. Unmatched junction bases numbered 4, after V lost 3 bases and J lost 0 bases. The CDR3 extends over 17 amino acids. From germline, CDR1 is SEHNR and CDR2 FQNEAQ (reference sequence). CDR3 nucleotide sequence: TGTGCCAGCAGCTTGGGGACAGGGGCGGCAACTAATGAAAAACTGTTTTTT. This gives the protein CASSLGTGAATNEKLFF.

The CDR3 DNA sequence: TGTGCCAGTAGCCGTTTGGGTTGGCAGGGGTACGAGCAGTACTTC. Protein product: CASSRLGWQGYEQYF. The V gene is TRBV19, the J gene TRBJ2-7; perhaps TRBD1 as D (6 bases). The ends were cut back, 6 bases at V and 4 bases at J, with 19 bases in the middle. CDR3 size: 15 residues. Germline CDR1 reads LNHDA; CDR2 reads SQIVND (reference sequence).

J is TRBJ1-1 and V is TRBV6-5; D not certain. The CDR3 is 13 residues long. The germline V and J ends were trimmed by 5 bases and 0 bases, with 7 bases remaining between them. CDR1 is MNHEY, CDR2 SVGAGI, per germline. The CDR3 region has the DNA TGTGCCAGCAGTACATACCTGAACACTGAAGCTTTCTTT. This gives the protein CASSTYLNTEAFF.

The V call is TRBV19, the J call TRBJ2-1; tentatively, D is TRBD2 (6 bases). Germline-derived CDR1 and CDR2 are LNHDA and SQIVND (reference sequence). Trimming left V 4 bases short and J 9 bases short, with 13 bases between. The CDR3 extends over 13 amino acids. The CDR3 loop is CASSTQERAEQFF. CDR3 nucleotide sequence: TGTGCCAGTAGTACCCAAGAGCGGGCTGAGCAGTTCTTC.

The chain uses TRBV11-2 and TRBJ2-7; 9 positions match TRBD2. J gave up 4 bases and V 5 bases, and 12 bases lay outside the gene matches. Germline values: CDR1 SGHAT, CDR2 FQNNGV. The length of the CDR3 is 16 residues. The CDR3: CASSRFSTSGLYEQYF. The CDR3, as DNA: TGTGCCAGCAGCCGATTCTCGACTAGCGGACTATACGAGCAGTACTTC.

This clone was picked up a small number of times. This chain uses TRBV5-1 with TRBJ2-3; TRBD2 is a possible D gene (6 bases). The germline V gene encodes CDR1 SGHRS and CDR2 YFSETQ. V was cut by 6 bases and J by 0 bases, with 11 bases left in between. The length of the CDR3 is 14 residues. CDR3 coding DNA: TGCGCCAGCAAGGCGGGACTCAGCACAGATACGCAGTATTTT. Encoded protein: CASKAGLSTDTQYF.

The CDR3 nucleotides read TGTGCCAGCTCACCACCGTCAGTACCCGGGGAGCTGTTTTTT. It yields the protein CASSPPSVPGELFF. The V call is TRBV18, the J call TRBJ2-2, with D unresolved. The CDR3 spans 14 residues. V lost 0 bases and J lost 6, with 8 bases in between. CDR1 and CDR2 from the germline V gene are KGHSH and LQKENI. Drawing the rest from reference TRBV18 and TRBJ2-2, the complete variable domain is NAGVMQNPRHLVRRRGQEARLRCSPMKGHSHVYWYRQLPEEGLKFMVYLQKENIIDESGMPKERFSAEFPKEGPSILRIQQVVRGDSAAYFCASSPPSVPGELFFGEGSRLTVL.

This clone was picked up one time. The genes are TRBV10-3 and TRBJ2-1; 12 bases are shared with TRBD2. Germline V gene data show CDR1 as ENHRY and CDR2 as SYGVKD. With V trimmed by 9 bases and J by 4 bases, 10 bases remained unmatched. CDR3 size: 16 residues. CDR3 coding DNA: TGTGCCATATCGGCTAGCGGGAGGGCCTCTTACAATGAGCAGTTCTTC. It yields the protein CAISASGRASYNEQFF.

This clone was seen only a few times. The rearrangement uses TRBV4-1 and TRBJ1-6; perhaps TRBD1 as D (5 bases). CDR1 is MGHRA, CDR2 YSYEKL, per germline. V shed 0 bases and J shed 2 bases, with 17 bases lying between them. This CDR3 comprises 19 residues. The CDR3 region is CASSQDKIPGWTYNSPLHF. The CDR3 coding sequence is TGCGCCAGCAGCCAAGATAAGATTCCAGGGTGGACCTATAATTCACCCCTCCACTTT.

The chain carries TRBV6-6 and TRBJ1-1; perhaps TRBD1 as D (6 bases). Germline CDR1 and CDR2: MNHNY and SVGAGI (reference sequence). V was pared by 5 bases and J by 3 bases, with 13 bases between. The CDR3 totals 14 residues. Here the CDR3 reads CASSTYRVHTEAFF. Written as DNA, the CDR3 is TGTGCCAGCAGTACATACAGGGTTCACACTGAAGCTTTCTTT.

The chain joins TRBV4-2 to TRBJ2-1; 10 bases align to TRBD2. V dropped 1 base and J dropped 9; count of bases not matched to a gene: 9. The germline gives CDR1 LGHNA, CDR2 YNFKEQ. This CDR3 contains 16 residues. CDR3 amino acids: CASSQGSGRRSGEQFF. CDR3 in DNA: TGTGCCAGCAGCCAAGGTAGCGGGAGGCGTTCAGGTGAGCAGTTCTTC.

The table lists this clone with a count of one. The chain joins TRBV5-6 to TRBJ2-3; weak D call: TRBD2 (6 bases). CDR3 length equals 17 residues. CDR1 is SGHDT, CDR2 YYEEEE, per germline. Trimming removed 4 bases from V and 8 bases from J, with 26 bases in between. The CDR3 protein is CASSAGPFDPPFGTQYF. Written as DNA, the CDR3 is TGTGCCAGCAGCGCGGGACCATTTGACCCCCCCTTTGGTACGCAGTATTTT. Combining the CDR3 with reference TRBV5-6 and TRBJ2-3 gives the whole variable domain DAGVTQSPTHLIKTRGQQVTLRCSPKSGHDTVSWYQQALGQGPQFIFQYYEEEERQRGNFPDRFSGHQFPNYSSELNVNALLLGDSALYLCASSAGPFDPPFGTQYFGPGTRLTVL.

The chain recombines TRBV12-3 or TRBV12-4 with TRBJ2-3, with D uncertain. This CDR3 is 13 amino acids long. Trimming removed 0 bases from V and 4 bases from J, with 5 bases in between. DNA for the CDR3: TGTGCCAGCAGTTTAGCCCCCTCAGATACGCAGTATTTT. It encodes CASSLAPSDTQYF.

The chain uses TRBV4-2 and TRBJ2-5; 8 bases map to TRBD1. From germline, CDR1 is LGHNA and CDR2 YNFKEQ. This CDR3 is 14 amino acids long. The ends lost 4 bases at V and 7 bases at J; junction bases unmatched: 8. For the CDR3, the DNA is TGTGCCAGCAGCCCGGGACAGGAGGGCCGGACCCAGTACTTC. Its protein product is CASSPGQEGRTQYF.

The CDR3: CASSPGTANYNSPLHF. The CDR3 coding sequence is TGCGCCAGCAGCCCTGGGACAGCCAACTATAATTCACCCCTCCACTTT. The chain has TRBV5-1 and TRBJ1-6; TRBD1 aligns across 7 bases. The V gene's germline CDR1 is SGHRS and CDR2 YFSETQ. The ends lost 4 bases at V and 3 bases at J; junction bases unmatched: 7. The CDR3 is made up of 16 amino acids.

This chain connects TRBV5-1 to TRBJ2-3; 9 positions match TRBD1. The J segment lost 6 bases and the V segment lost 4 bases, leaving 15 bases of the junction unmatched. In germline, CDR1 is SGHRS, CDR2 YFSETQ. CDR3 length: 17 amino acids. The CDR3 loop reads CASSLMPGRTGADTQYF. The CDR3 DNA sequence: TGCGCCAGCAGCCTCATGCCGGGACGGACAGGGGCGGATACGCAGTATTTT.

The chain couples TRBV19 to TRBJ1-5; 10 nucleotides agree with TRBD1. The CDR3 is made up of 15 amino acids. Germline V gene lookup returns CDR1 LNHDA and CDR2 SQIVND (reference sequence). Trimming took 3 bases from V and 4 from J; bases not matched to a gene: 3. For the CDR3, the DNA is TGTGCCAGTAGTATTGGGACAGGGGCTAATCAGCCCCAGCATTTT. Protein product: CASSIGTGANQPQHF.